The next 5 T cell receptor beta chains were all read from a single sample in a study of blood T cell repertoires in COVID-19. Clones were sequenced by immunoSEQ multiplex PCR, and TCRdb holds only the in-frame ones, with some missing. The sample holds about 120,000 clones, around 89% seen once. The sample comprised peripheral blood. All receptors come from a man aged 65 to 79 with active or convalescent COVID-19.

This chain links TRBV10-3 with TRBJ2-3, with 9 bases matching TRBD1. Germline CDR1 reads ENHRY; CDR2 reads SYGVKD. The trim removed 6 bases at V and 2 bases at J, leaving 3 bases unmatched. The CDR3 is made up of 14 amino acids. Here the CDR3 DNA reads TGTGCCATCAGCGGACAGGGGAACACAGATACGCAGTATTTT. This codes for CAISGQGNTDTQYF.

This chain uses TRBV6-5 with TRBJ1-3, with D possibly being TRBD1 (6 bases). The CDR3 has 15 amino acids. Germline CDR1 and CDR2: MNHEY and SVGAGI. Between the trimmed V and J ends, which lost 6 bases and 3 bases, there was a span of 15 bases. CDR3 bases: TGTGCCAGCAGCCAGGGAGGGGGGGATGGAAACACCATATATTTT. Amino acid sequence: CASSQGGGDGNTIYF.

The chain carries TRBV28 and TRBJ2-3, with TRBD2 identical over 10 bases. With V trimmed by 10 bases and J by 6 bases, 7 bases remained unmatched. CDR3 size: 13 residues. CDR1 and CDR2 from the germline V gene are MDHEN and SYDVKM. Here the CDR3 DNA reads TGTGCCACTACGACTAGCGGGTTCGATACGCAGTATTTT. This sequence encodes CATTTSGFDTQYF. Full variable domain (rest looked up from reference TRBV28 and TRBJ2-3): DVKVTQSSRYLVKRTGEKVFLECVQDMDHENMFWYRQDPGLGLRLIYFSYDVKMKEKGDIPEGYSVSREKKERFSLILESASTNQTSMYLCATTTSGFDTQYFGPGTRLTVL.

The V gene is TRBV6-9, the J gene TRBJ2-5; TRBD2 matches 7 bases. CDR1 MNHGY and CDR2 SVAAGI come from the germline V gene. The V gene end was trimmed by 7 bases and the J gene end by 9 bases; junction bases not matched to a gene: 26. This CDR3 has 18 residues. Here the CDR3 reads CASTLGGLAASLPRAQYF. Written as DNA, the CDR3 is TGTGCCAGCACTCTCGGAGGGCTAGCGGCTTCACTCCCCAGGGCCCAGTACTTC.

V gene TRBV4-2 combines with J gene TRBJ2-7; no clear D gene. The germline V gene encodes CDR1 LGHNA and CDR2 YNFKEQ. The V and J ends lost 0 bases and 4 bases respectively, with 7 bases between them. This CDR3 has 13 residues. This CDR3 reads CASSQDPQYEQYF. The CDR3 DNA reads as TGTGCCAGCAGCCAAGATCCCCAGTACGAGCAGTACTTC.